Below, 22 T cell receptor beta chains from the same sample are listed, as sequenced in a study of post-analysis software for immune sequencing data. Study-level results: About five TRBV segments appeared more often in patients than in controls, and TRBV5-6, TRBV5-1 and TRBV20-1 were among these.

No antigen has been identified for these receptors. Unique molecular identifiers were carried by the TCR beta cDNA libraries. TCRdb reprocessed the PCR reads via MiXCR and lists one record per CDR3 protein. In the table there are roughly 600,000 distinct CDR3 sequences, 40% to 50% of which are singletons. Specimen: blood. The receptor source for this set is a girl aged 10 to 17 with multiple sclerosis.

The V call is TRBV15, the J call TRBJ2-4; the D call may be TRBD1 or TRBD2 (5 bases each). The CDR3 length is 15 residues. CDR1 and CDR2 (germline): LNHNV, YYDKDF (reference sequence). Trimming pared 0 bases from V and 13 bases from J, leaving 19 bases between. The CDR3 loop reads CATSRDRIGTRQQYF. For the CDR3, the DNA is TGTGCCACCAGCAGAGACAGAATAGGGACCCGTCAGCAGTACTTC.

The chain has TRBV11-2 and TRBJ2-3; the D gene is possibly TRBD1 (5 bases). Between the trimmed V and J ends, which lost 4 bases and 3 bases, there was a span of 20 bases. The CDR3 totals 17 residues. Looked up from germline, CDR1 is SGHAT and CDR2 is FQNNGV. CDR3 region: CASSYRKGRELTDTQYF. In nucleotides, the CDR3 is TGTGCCAGCAGCTATCGCAAAGGCAGGGAATTAACAGATACGCAGTATTTT.

V and J are TRBV7-9 and TRBJ1-2; 7 bases are shared with TRBD1. Trimming at V came to 5 bases and at J to 4 bases, leaving 4 bases not matched to a gene. The CDR3 spans 13 residues. Germline V CDR1 and CDR2: SEHNR, FQNEAQ (reference sequence). This CDR3 reads CASSQGEFYGYTF. DNA for the CDR3: TGTGCCAGCAGCCAGGGGGAGTTCTATGGCTACACCTTC. Full variable domain (outside the CDR3, taken from reference TRBV7-9 and TRBJ1-2): DTGVSQNPRHKITKRGQNVTFRCDPISEHNRLYWYRQTLGQGPEFLTYFQNEAQLEKSRLLSDRFSAERPKGSFSTLEIQRTEQGDSAMYLCASSQGEFYGYTFGSGTRLTVV.

This clonotype has just a few counts. The V gene is TRBV10-3, the J gene TRBJ2-5; the D is unclear. Germline lookup yields CDR1 ENHRY and CDR2 SYGVKD. V gave up 2 bases and J gave up 0 bases, with 10 bases separating them. This CDR3 comprises 15 residues. The CDR3 here is CAISELDGYQETQYF. The CDR3 coding sequence is TGTGCCATCAGTGAGCTCGACGGCTACCAAGAGACCCAGTACTTC.

This clonotype came up a few times. The CDR3 DNA sequence: TGTGCCAGCAGCCCCGGGACTAGCGGGGGGCTAGCCAAAAACATTCAGTACTTC. It translates to CASSPGTSGGLAKNIQYF. The gene calls are TRBV7-9 and TRBJ2-4; 15 bases match TRBD2. The junction had 5 bases not matched to a gene; V was cut back by 5 bases and J by 0 bases. The germline CDR1 and CDR2 sequences are SEHNR and FQNEAQ (reference sequence). The length of the CDR3 is 18 residues.

Here the CDR3 DNA reads TGTGCCAGCAGCCAAGATTCGGGACCTTGGTACCAAGAGACCCAGTACTTC. This translates into CASSQDSGPWYQETQYF. The chain couples TRBV4-2 to TRBJ2-5, with D possibly called TRBD1 or TRBD2 (5 bases each). CDR1 and CDR2 from the germline V gene are LGHNA and YNFKEQ. The CDR3 has 17 amino acids. Trimming removed 0 bases from V and 0 bases from J, with 14 bases in between.

This clonotype has only a few counts. This chain connects TRBV4-1 to TRBJ2-1; D is uncertain. The V gene's germline CDR1 is MGHRA and CDR2 YSYEKL. The CDR3 runs to 15 residues. Trimming took 4 bases from V and 3 from J, leaving 13 bases between them. CDR3 residues: CASSPSVRYYNEQFF. CDR3 in DNA: TGCGCCAGCAGCCCGAGCGTCCGCTACTACAATGAGCAGTTCTTC.

The gene calls are TRBV4-2 and TRBJ2-1; D is possibly TRBD2 (6 bases). In germline, CDR1 is LGHNA, CDR2 YNFKEQ. The V and J ends lost 1 base and 2 bases respectively, with 12 bases between them. This CDR3 has 16 amino acids. CDR3 amino acids: CASSQGGGNPYNEQFF. CDR3 coding DNA: TGTGCCAGCAGCCAAGGAGGAGGGAACCCCTACAATGAGCAGTTCTTC.

This chain links TRBV11-2 with TRBJ2-1, with D hard to call. The germline CDR1 and CDR2 sequences are SGHAT and FQNNGV. There are 14 residues in the CDR3. The V and J ends lost 2 bases and 8 bases respectively, with 13 bases between them. CDR3 sequence: CASSLMLRYDEQFF. CDR3 coding DNA: TGTGCCAGCAGCTTAATGCTGCGATACGATGAGCAGTTCTTC.

J is TRBJ2-6 and V is TRBV24-1; 7 positions match TRBD1. The CDR3 runs to 16 residues. Germline lookup yields CDR1 KGHDR and CDR2 SFDVKD. Losses at the gene ends were 3 bases for V and 2 bases for J; bases not matched to a gene: 3. CDR3 sequence: CATSDPTGAGANVLTF. The CDR3, as DNA: TGTGCCACCAGTGATCCTACAGGGGCTGGGGCCAACGTCCTGACTTTC.

Comment on this clonotype: A junction boundary mismatches the germline segment, possibly from a read error. The gene calls are TRBV12-3 or TRBV12-4 and TRBJ2-7; D remains unclear. The CDR3 runs to 16 residues. The CDR3 nucleotides are TGTGCCAGCAGTCGGCTGATATCAAAGGCCTCCTGCGAGCAGTACTTC. This sequence encodes CASSRLISKASCEQYF.

The chain carries TRBV20-1 and TRBJ2-7; 9 bases fit TRBD2. The V gene's germline CDR1 is DFQATT and CDR2 SNEGSKA (reference sequence). This CDR3 has 13 amino acids. V lost 6 bases and J lost 2; bases outside the gene matches: 5. CDR3 in amino acids: CSAQTSGPYEQYF. In DNA, the CDR3 is TGCAGTGCCCAAACTAGCGGGCCCTACGAGCAGTACTTC.

In nucleotides, the CDR3 is TGTGCCAGCAGCGCCCTGGGACGAGTGGAGCAGTACTTC. Translated: CASSALGRVEQYF. The V gene is TRBV7-9, the J gene TRBJ2-5, with D perhaps given as TRBD1 or TRBD2 (5 bases each). The CDR3 has 13 amino acids. In germline, CDR1 is SEHNR, CDR2 FQNEAQ (reference sequence). The V end was cut by 5 bases, the J end by 11 bases, with 18 bases between.

This clonotype turned up a few times. The chain links TRBV5-1 to TRBJ2-1; D gene unclear. Looked up from germline, CDR1 is SGHRS and CDR2 is YFSETQ. Trimming cost V 0 bases and J 10 bases, with 8 bases left between them. The CDR3 contains 12 residues. CDR3 loop: CASSLEMGEQFF. CDR3 bases: TGCGCCAGCAGCTTGGAAATGGGGGAGCAGTTCTTC.

The CDR3 region is CASSSRGNGIQETQYF. CDR3 DNA: TGCGCCAGCAGCTCCCGGGGTAACGGGATCCAAGAGACCCAGTACTTC. The chain is built from TRBV5-1 and TRBJ2-5, with a tentative D call TRBD2 (5 bases). This CDR3 comprises 16 residues. CDR1 and CDR2 from the germline V gene are SGHRS and YFSETQ. The V and J ends lost 3 bases and 1 base respectively, with 16 bases between them.

The V call is TRBV12-3 or TRBV12-4, the J call TRBJ1-2; D might be TRBD1 (6 bases). Trimming removed 5 bases from V and 6 bases from J, with 16 bases in between. The CDR3 runs to 14 residues. The CDR3 loop reads CASSQNRGKNGYTF. The CDR3 DNA sequence: TGTGCCAGCAGTCAGAATAGGGGGAAGAATGGCTACACCTTC.

For the CDR3, the DNA is TGTGCCATCAGTGAGAATCCCGTAGCGAGCGGGTACTTC. Its protein is CAISENPVASGYF. The chain carries TRBV10-3 and TRBJ2-4; a weak D match, TRBD2 (5 bases). Between the trimmed V and J ends, which lost 2 bases and 15 bases, there was a span of 17 bases. The CDR3 spans 13 residues. Germline-derived CDR1 and CDR2 are ENHRY and SYGVKD.

This clonotype was seen a few times. The gene calls are TRBV4-1 and TRBJ1-2; D is undetermined. The CDR3 is 15 residues long. Per the germline V gene, CDR1 is MGHRA and CDR2 is YSYEKL. Trimming took 2 bases from V and 2 from J, leaving 12 bases between them. CDR3 coding DNA: TGCGCCAGCAGCCAAAGTAGGAACTTCAACTATGGCTACACCTTC. Its protein is CASSQSRNFNYGYTF.

The V call is TRBV5-1, the J call TRBJ1-1; D possibly corresponds to TRBD1 (5 bases). CDR3 size: 14 residues. V lost 4 bases, J lost 6 bases, and 16 bases lay in between. The germline gives CDR1 SGHRS, CDR2 YFSETQ. The CDR3 loop is CASSVAGEFPEAFF. The DNA for the CDR3 is TGCGCCAGCAGCGTTGCGGGGGAATTCCCTGAAGCTTTCTTT.

V and J are TRBV12-3 or TRBV12-4 and TRBJ2-1; 7 bases line up with TRBD2. Trimming took 2 bases from V and 3 from J; bases not matched to a gene: 4. This CDR3 has 15 residues. CDR3 bases: TGTGCCAGCAGTTTATACCAGCGGGACTACAATGAGCAGTTCTTC. Its protein is CASSLYQRDYNEQFF.

This clonotype has only a few counts. The chain carries TRBV4-1 and TRBJ1-2; D not resolved. Deletions cut 1 base from V and 6 bases from J, with 15 bases between. Germline CDR1 and CDR2: MGHRA and YSYEKL. The CDR3 has 15 amino acids. CDR3 protein: CASSQGSTTGHGYTF. The CDR3 region has the DNA TGCGCCAGCAGCCAAGGATCCACGACGGGTCATGGCTACACCTTC.

This clonotype was counted only a few times. CDR3 sequence: CASSQGLQGPAGETQYF. Here the CDR3 DNA reads TGTGCCAGCAGCCAAGGTCTACAGGGGCCCGCGGGGGAGACCCAGTACTTC. V is TRBV3-1 and J is TRBJ2-5; possible D gene TRBD1, 7 bases. Deletions cut 1 base from V and 5 bases from J, with 20 bases between. CDR3 length: 17 amino acids. CDR1 and CDR2 (germline): LGHDT, YNNKEL (reference sequence).